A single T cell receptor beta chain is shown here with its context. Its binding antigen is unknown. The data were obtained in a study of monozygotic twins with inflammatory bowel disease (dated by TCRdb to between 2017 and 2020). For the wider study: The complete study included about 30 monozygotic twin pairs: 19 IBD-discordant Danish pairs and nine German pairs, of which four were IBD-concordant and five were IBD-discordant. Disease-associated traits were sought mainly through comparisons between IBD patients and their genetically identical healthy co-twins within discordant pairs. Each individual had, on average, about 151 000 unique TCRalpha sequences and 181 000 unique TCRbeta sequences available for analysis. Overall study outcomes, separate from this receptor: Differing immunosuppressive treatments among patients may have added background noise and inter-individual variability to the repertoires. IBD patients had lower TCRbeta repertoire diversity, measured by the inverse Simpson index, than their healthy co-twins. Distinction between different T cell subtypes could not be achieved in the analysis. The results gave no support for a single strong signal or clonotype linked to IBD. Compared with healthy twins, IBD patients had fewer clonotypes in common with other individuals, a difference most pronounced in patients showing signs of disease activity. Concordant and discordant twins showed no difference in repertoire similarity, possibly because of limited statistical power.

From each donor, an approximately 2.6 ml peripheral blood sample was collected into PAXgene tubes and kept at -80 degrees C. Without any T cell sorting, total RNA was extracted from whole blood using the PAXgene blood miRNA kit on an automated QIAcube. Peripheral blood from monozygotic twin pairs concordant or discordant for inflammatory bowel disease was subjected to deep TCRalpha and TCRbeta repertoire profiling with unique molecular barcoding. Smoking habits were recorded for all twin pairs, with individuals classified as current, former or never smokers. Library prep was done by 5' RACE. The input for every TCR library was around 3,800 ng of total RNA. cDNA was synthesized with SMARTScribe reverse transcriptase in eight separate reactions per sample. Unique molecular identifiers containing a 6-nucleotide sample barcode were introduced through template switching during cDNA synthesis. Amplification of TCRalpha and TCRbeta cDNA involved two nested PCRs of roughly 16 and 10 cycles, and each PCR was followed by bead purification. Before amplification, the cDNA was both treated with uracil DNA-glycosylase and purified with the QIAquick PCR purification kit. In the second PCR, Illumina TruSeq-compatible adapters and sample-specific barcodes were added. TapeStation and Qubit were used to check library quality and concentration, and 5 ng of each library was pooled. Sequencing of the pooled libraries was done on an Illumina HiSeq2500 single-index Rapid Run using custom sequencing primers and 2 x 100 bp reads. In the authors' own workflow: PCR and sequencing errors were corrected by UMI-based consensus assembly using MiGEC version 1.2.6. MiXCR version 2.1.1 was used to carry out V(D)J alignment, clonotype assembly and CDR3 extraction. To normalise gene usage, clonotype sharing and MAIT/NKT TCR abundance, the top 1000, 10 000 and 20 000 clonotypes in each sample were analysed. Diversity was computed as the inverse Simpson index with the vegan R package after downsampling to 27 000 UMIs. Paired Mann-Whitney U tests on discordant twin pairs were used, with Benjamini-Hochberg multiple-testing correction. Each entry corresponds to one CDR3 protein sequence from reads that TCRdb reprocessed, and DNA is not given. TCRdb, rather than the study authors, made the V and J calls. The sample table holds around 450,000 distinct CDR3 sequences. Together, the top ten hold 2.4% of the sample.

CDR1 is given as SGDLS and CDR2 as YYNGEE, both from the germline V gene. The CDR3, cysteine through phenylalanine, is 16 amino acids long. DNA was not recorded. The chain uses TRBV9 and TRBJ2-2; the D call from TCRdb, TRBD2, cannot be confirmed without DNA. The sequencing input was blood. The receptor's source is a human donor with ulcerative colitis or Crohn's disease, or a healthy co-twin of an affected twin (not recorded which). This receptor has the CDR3 CASSQAGGPVTGELFF.